This passage covers 21 T cell receptor beta chains from one sample sequenced in a study of control samples from healthy donors and cancer patients. Sequencing was performed with immunoSEQ multiplex PCR; in TCRdb, only in-frame clones are kept and a portion is missing. The sample contains some 160,000 clones, approximately 91% of which appear only once. What was sequenced was blood. The receptors come from a man aged 25 to 45 in good health.

The chain joins TRBV24-1 to TRBJ2-1; perhaps TRBD2 as D (5 bases). CDR1 and CDR2 (germline): KGHDR, SFDVKD. This CDR3 region has 16 residues. Trimming pared 8 bases from V and 0 bases from J, leaving 16 bases between. The chain's CDR3 is CATTGSASRSYNEQFF. The CDR3 region has the DNA TGTGCCACCACGGGGTCCGCTTCTCGCTCCTACAATGAGCAGTTCTTC.

On this clone: One junction end disagrees with the germline gene, perhaps due to a read error. Other DNA sequences within the sample encode an identical CDR3. This sequence joins TRBV19 and TRBJ2-7, with TRBD2 matching over 12 bases. The CDR3 sequence is 14 residues long. Germline values: CDR1 LNHDA, CDR2 SQIVND (reference sequence). CDR3 nucleotides: TGCGCCAGTAGTCTGACTAGCGGGAGAGGCGAGCAGTACTTC. It codes for CASSLTSGRGEQYF.

This chain uses TRBV6-1 with TRBJ2-1; 9 nucleotides line up with TRBD2. Trimming at V came to 1 base and at J to 6 bases, leaving 4 bases not matched to a gene. Per germline, CDR1 MNHNS and CDR2 SASEGT. The CDR3 covers 15 residues. The CDR3: CASSEGGSGSNEQFF. The CDR3 coding sequence is TGTGCCAGCAGTGAAGGGGGTAGCGGGAGCAATGAGCAGTTCTTC.

This clone was detected a few times. J is TRBJ1-1 and V is TRBV7-2, with no clear D. V gave up 3 bases and J gave up 8 bases, with 10 bases separating them. This CDR3 contains 12 residues. Looked up from germline, CDR1 is SGHTA and CDR2 is FQGNSA. The CDR3 region is CASSLVNLEAFF. Written as DNA, the CDR3 is TGTGCCAGCAGCTTGGTGAATTTAGAAGCTTTCTTT.

This clone rates as medium-sized. The rearrangement uses TRBV6-5 and TRBJ2-7; D uncertain. The CDR3 extends over 14 amino acids. Trimming left V 2 bases short and J 4 bases short, with 12 bases between. Germline values: CDR1 MNHEY, CDR2 SVGAGI. CDR3 in DNA: TGTGCCAGCAGTTACGGGCCGGATAAGTACGAGCAGTACTTC. Its protein product is CASSYGPDKYEQYF.

The V and J genes are TRBV28 and TRBJ1-1; D is perhaps TRBD1 (6 bases). Between the trimmed V and J ends, which lost 3 bases and 4 bases, there was a span of 15 bases. This CDR3 is built from 15 residues. The germline CDR1 and CDR2 sequences are MDHEN and SYDVKM. CDR3 protein: CASSLRDTLFTEAFF. The CDR3 DNA reads TGTGCCAGCAGTTTGCGGGACACCTTGTTCACTGAAGCTTTCTTT.

The V and J genes are TRBV4-3 and TRBJ2-7, with D possibly matching TRBD1 (8 bases). This CDR3 has 15 amino acids. Germline V gives CDR1 LGHNA, CDR2 YSLEER. V was cut by 4 bases and J by 3 bases, with 16 bases left in between. Here the CDR3 reads CASSPGQGGGYEQYF. As DNA, the CDR3 is TGCGCCAGCAGCCCCGGACAGGGAGGGGGCTACGAGCAGTACTTC.

V gene TRBV5-1 combines with J gene TRBJ2-3; 11 bases align to TRBD2. CDR1 and CDR2 (germline): SGHRS, YFSETQ. V shed 4 bases, J shed 1 base, and the junction held 5 bases outside the gene matches. The CDR3 runs to 16 residues. The CDR3 coding sequence is TGCGCCAGCAGCCGCCTAGCGGGGGGACGCACAGATACGCAGTATTTT. Amino acids: CASSRLAGGRTDTQYF. Full variable domain (rest looked up from reference TRBV5-1 and TRBJ2-3): KAGVTQTPRYLIKTRGQQVTLSCSPISGHRSVSWYQQTPGQGLQFLFEYFSETQRNKGNFPGRFSGRQFSNSRSEMNVSTLELGDSALYLCASSRLAGGRTDTQYFGPGTRLTVL.

V gene TRBV12-5 combines with J gene TRBJ1-2; 7 nucleotides agree with TRBD1. CDR3 size: 18 residues. J was trimmed by 0 bases and V by 2 bases; bases with no gene match: 12. Germline CDR1 and CDR2: LGHNT and FRNRAP. The CDR3 loop is CASGLKTLRDRPNYGYTF. The CDR3, as DNA: TGTGCTAGTGGTTTGAAGACCCTGAGGGACAGACCTAACTATGGCTACACCTTC.

The chain has TRBV3-1 (or the pseudogene TRBV3-2) and TRBJ2-3; maybe TRBD2 (6 bases). The V gene lost 0 bases and the J gene lost 6 bases, with 16 bases spanning the gap. Germline CDR1 reads LGHDT; CDR2 reads YNNKEL (reference sequence). CDR3 length equals 16 residues. CDR3 region: CASSQEVSGPPDTQYF. The CDR3 DNA is TGTGCCAGCAGCCAAGAGGTTAGCGGTCCACCTGATACGCAGTATTTT.

V gene TRBV10-1 combines with J gene TRBJ2-7; D is perhaps TRBD1 or TRBD2 (5 bases each). The CDR3 totals 14 residues. The germline gives CDR1 WNHNN, CDR2 SYGVQD (reference sequence). The V and J ends lost 10 bases and 6 bases respectively, with 22 bases between them. The CDR3 region has the DNA TGCGCCATCTCGTTCCGCATAGAGGGGACCGAGCAGTACTTC. Protein: CAISFRIEGTEQYF.

The chain is built from TRBV6-2 or TRBV6-3 and TRBJ2-7; D unresolved. The CDR3 runs 16 residues. Germline lookup yields CDR1 MNHEY and CDR2 SVGEGT. The V end lost 5 bases, the J end lost 2 bases, and 19 bases lay between the germline ends. The CDR3 spells CASSGFSDGLTYEQYF. In DNA form, the CDR3 reads TGTGCCAGCAGTGGGTTTTCGGACGGGCTTACCTACGAGCAGTACTTC.

Regarding this clone: Other DNA sequences of this sample code for an identical CDR3. The chain recombines TRBV7-2 with TRBJ2-7, with a possible D match to TRBD2 (7 bases). CDR1 and CDR2 from the germline V gene are SGHTA and FQGNSA. Trimming took 0 bases from V and 2 from J, leaving 11 bases between them. The CDR3 is 15 amino acids. The CDR3 nucleotides read TGTGCCAGCAGCTTAGCTAGGGGGGGAGCCTACGAGCAGTACTTC. Translated, it gives CASSLARGGAYEQYF.

J is TRBJ1-4 and V is TRBV24-1; 7 bases line up with TRBD1. CDR1 KGHDR and CDR2 SFDVKD come from the germline V gene. The CDR3 spans 14 residues. Germline trimming cut 2 bases from V and 7 bases from J; bases unmatched to any gene: 3. DNA of the CDR3: TGTGCCACCAGTGATTCCAGACAGGGTGAAAAACTGTTTTTT. Translated, it gives CATSDSRQGEKLFF.

The chain recombines TRBV5-6 with TRBJ2-7; a possible D gene is TRBD2 (5 bases). The V and J ends lost 7 bases and 3 bases respectively, with 17 bases between them. The germline V gene encodes CDR1 SGHDT and CDR2 YYEEEE. The CDR3 extends over 14 amino acids. The CDR3 DNA follows: TGTGCCAGCCTTCGACGGGATAGCTTCTACGAGCAGTACTTC. This codes for CASLRRDSFYEQYF.

For the CDR3, the DNA is TGTGCCAGCAGCGACGCAGGGACATCTAAGTTAGCTAACTATGGCTACACCTTC. Translated: CASSDAGTSKLANYGYTF. The V gene is TRBV4-2, the J gene TRBJ1-2; D possibly corresponds to TRBD1 (6 bases). Germline V CDR1 and CDR2: LGHNA, YNFKEQ. The V gene lost 5 bases and the J gene lost 0 bases, with 22 bases spanning the gap. CDR3 length equals 18 residues.

This chain uses TRBV12-5 with TRBJ1-3; the D is unclear. The CDR3 is 12 amino acids. CDR1 LGHNT and CDR2 FRNRAP come from the germline V gene. Trimming took 6 bases from V and 4 from J, leaving 7 bases between them. In DNA, the CDR3 is TGTGCTAGTGGCCCGGGCGGAAACACCATATATTTT. Encoded protein: CASGPGGNTIYF.

This chain uses TRBV10-1 with TRBJ2-7; TRBD1 aligns across 11 bases. The CDR3 length is 13 residues. Germline assignment: CDR1 WNHNN and CDR2 SYGVQD (reference sequence). Unmatched junction bases numbered 5, after V lost 8 bases and J lost 5 bases. The CDR3 DNA reads as TGCGCCAGCCCGGGACAGGGGGGGAACGAGCAGTACTTC. Its protein is CASPGQGGNEQYF.

The CDR3 region has the DNA TGTGCCAGCAGGAGAATAATACGGGGTGGAGAGACCCAGTACTTC. It translates to CASRRIIRGGETQYF. This rearrangement joins TRBV6-5 to TRBJ2-5, with a tentative D call TRBD2 (5 bases). CDR1 and CDR2 (germline): MNHEY, SVGAGI. With 6 bases removed from V and 4 bases from J, the gap between germline ends came to 18 bases. The CDR3 is 15 residues long.

The chain combines TRBV11-1 with TRBJ2-3; tentative D call: TRBD2 (6 bases). V was cut by 3 bases and J by 1 base, with 14 bases left in between. This CDR3 has 16 residues. The germline V gene has CDR1 SGHAT and CDR2 FQDESV (reference sequence). The CDR3: CASSFWGSGGTDTQYF. CDR3 DNA sequence: TGTGCCAGCAGCTTTTGGGGTAGCGGAGGCACAGATACGCAGTATTTT.

This clone was seen a single time. The rearrangement joins TRBV27 to TRBJ2-7, with 8 positions matching TRBD1. The CDR3 contains 12 residues. The J segment lost 5 bases and the V segment lost 10 bases, leaving 7 bases of the junction unmatched. Germline lookup yields CDR1 MNHEY and CDR2 SMNVEV (reference sequence). CDR3 sequence (DNA): TGTGCCACCGGACAGGGCCCCAACGAGCAGTACTTC. It encodes CATGQGPNEQYF.